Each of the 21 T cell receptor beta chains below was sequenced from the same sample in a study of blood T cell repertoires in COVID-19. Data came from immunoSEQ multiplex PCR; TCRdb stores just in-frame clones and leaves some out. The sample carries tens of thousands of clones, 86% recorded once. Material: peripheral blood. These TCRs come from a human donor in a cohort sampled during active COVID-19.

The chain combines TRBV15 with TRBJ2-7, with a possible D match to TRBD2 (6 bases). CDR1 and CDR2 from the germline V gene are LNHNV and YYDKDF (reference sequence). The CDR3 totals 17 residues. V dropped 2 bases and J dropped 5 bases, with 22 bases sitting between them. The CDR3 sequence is CATSRLTLRGPVHEQYF. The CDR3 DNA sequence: TGTGCCACCAGCAGACTTACACTGCGGGGCCCGGTTCACGAGCAGTACTTC.

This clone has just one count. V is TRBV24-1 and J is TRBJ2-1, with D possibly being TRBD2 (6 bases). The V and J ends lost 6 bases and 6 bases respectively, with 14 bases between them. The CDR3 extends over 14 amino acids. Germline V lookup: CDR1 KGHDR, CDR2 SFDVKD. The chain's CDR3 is CATSKGLLRNEQFF. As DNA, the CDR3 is TGTGCCACCAGTAAGGGACTCCTGCGCAATGAGCAGTTCTTC.

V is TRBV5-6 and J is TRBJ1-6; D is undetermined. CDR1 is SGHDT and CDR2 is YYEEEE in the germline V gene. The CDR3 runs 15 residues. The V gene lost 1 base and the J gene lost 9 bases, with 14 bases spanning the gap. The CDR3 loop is CASSLRGVISSPLHF. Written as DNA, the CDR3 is TGTGCCAGCAGCTTGCGGGGAGTAATTAGTTCACCCCTCCACTTT.

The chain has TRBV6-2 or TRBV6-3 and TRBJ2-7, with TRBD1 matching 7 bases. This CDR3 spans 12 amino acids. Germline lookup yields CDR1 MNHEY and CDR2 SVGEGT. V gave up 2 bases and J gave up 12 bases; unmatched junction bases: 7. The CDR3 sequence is CASSYERQGRYF. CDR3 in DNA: TGTGCCAGCAGTTACGAGAGACAGGGTCGGTACTTC.

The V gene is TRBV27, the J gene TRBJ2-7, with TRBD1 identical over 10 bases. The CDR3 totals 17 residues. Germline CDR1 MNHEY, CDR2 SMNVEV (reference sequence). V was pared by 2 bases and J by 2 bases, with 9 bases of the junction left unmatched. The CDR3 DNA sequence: TGTGCCAGCAGTTTAAGGGTGCGACAGGGGGCTCCCTACGAGCAGTACTTC. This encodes CASSLRVRQGAPYEQYF.

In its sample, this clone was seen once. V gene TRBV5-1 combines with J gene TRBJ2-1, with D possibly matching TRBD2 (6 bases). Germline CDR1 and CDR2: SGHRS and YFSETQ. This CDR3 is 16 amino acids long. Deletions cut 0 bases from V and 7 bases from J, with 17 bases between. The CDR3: CASSLAGSRGLNEQFF. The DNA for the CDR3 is TGCGCCAGCAGCTTGGCAGGGTCACGGGGGTTGAATGAGCAGTTCTTC.

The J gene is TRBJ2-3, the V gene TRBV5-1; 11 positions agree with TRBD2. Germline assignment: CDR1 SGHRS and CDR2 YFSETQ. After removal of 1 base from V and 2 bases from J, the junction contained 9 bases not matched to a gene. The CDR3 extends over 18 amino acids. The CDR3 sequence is CASSLRPSGGTITDTQYF. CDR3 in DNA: TGCGCCAGCAGCTTGCGCCCTAGCGGGGGGACCATCACAGATACGCAGTATTTT.

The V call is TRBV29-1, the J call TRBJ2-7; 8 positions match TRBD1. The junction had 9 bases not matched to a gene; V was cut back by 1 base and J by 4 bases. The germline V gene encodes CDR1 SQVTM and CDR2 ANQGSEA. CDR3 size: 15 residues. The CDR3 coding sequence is TGCAGCGTTGAAGGTATCCGACAGGGGTTGTACGAGCAGTACTTC. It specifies CSVEGIRQGLYEQYF.

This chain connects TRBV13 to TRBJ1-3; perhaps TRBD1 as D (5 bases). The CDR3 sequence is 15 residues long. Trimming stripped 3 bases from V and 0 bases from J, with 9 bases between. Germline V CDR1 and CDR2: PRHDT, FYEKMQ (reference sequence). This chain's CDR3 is CASSFRVPSGNTIYF. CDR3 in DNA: TGTGCCAGCAGCTTCAGGGTCCCCTCTGGAAACACCATATATTTT.

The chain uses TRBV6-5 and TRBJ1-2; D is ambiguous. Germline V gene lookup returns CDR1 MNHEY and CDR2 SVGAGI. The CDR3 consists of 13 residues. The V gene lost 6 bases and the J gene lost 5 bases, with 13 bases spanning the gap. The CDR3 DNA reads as TGTGCCAGCAGCCTAACAGATGAGTATGGCTACACCTTC. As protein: CASSLTDEYGYTF.

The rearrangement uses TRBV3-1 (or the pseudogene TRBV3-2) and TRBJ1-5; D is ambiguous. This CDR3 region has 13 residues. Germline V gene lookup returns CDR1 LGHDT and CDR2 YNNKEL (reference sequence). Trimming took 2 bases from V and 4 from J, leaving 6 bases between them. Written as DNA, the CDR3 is TGTGCCAGCAGCCAACGGAGAAATCAGCCCCAGCATTTT. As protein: CASSQRRNQPQHF.

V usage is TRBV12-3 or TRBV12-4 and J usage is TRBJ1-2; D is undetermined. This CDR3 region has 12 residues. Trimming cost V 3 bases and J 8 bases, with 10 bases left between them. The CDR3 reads CASSLYSLGYTF. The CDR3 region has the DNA TGTGCCAGCAGTTTGTACAGCTTAGGCTACACCTTC.

This CDR3 is CASSQGTAEAFF. CDR3 coding DNA: TGTGCCAGCAGCCAAGGGACAGCTGAAGCTTTCTTT. This rearrangement joins TRBV3-1 (or the pseudogene TRBV3-2) to TRBJ1-1; D is perhaps TRBD1 (6 bases). Per the germline V gene, CDR1 is LGHDT and CDR2 is YNNKEL (reference sequence). Trimming removed 1 base at V and 6 bases at J, with 6 bases between. The length of the CDR3 is 12 residues.

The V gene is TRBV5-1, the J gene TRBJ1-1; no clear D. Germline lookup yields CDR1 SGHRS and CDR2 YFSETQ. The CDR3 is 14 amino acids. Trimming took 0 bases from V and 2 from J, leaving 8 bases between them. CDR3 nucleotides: TGCGCCAGCAGCTTGGCCCGGGTAAACACTGAAGCTTTCTTT. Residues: CASSLARVNTEAFF.

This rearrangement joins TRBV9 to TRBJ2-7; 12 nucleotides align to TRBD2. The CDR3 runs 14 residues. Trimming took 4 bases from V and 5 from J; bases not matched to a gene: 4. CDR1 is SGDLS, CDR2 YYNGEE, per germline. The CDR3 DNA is TGTGCCAGCAGCAAGACTAGCGGGAGTGACGAGCAGTACTTC. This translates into CASSKTSGSDEQYF.

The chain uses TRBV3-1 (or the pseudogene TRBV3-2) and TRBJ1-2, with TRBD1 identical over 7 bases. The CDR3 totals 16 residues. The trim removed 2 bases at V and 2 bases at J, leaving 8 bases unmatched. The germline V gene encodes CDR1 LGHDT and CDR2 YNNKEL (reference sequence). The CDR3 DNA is TGTGCCAGCAGCCAAAACCCCGGACAGGTGAACTATGGCTACACCTTC. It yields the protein CASSQNPGQVNYGYTF.

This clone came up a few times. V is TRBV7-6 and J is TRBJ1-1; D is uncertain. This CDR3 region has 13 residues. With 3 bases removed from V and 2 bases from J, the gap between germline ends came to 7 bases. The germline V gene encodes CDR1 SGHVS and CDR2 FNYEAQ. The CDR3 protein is CASSFKTNTEAFF. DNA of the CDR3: TGTGCCAGCAGCTTTAAGACAAACACTGAAGCTTTCTTT.

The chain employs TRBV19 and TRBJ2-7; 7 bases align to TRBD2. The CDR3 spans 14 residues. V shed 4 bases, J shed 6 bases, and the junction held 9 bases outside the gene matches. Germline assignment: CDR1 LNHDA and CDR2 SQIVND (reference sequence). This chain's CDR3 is CASSKTSGTGEQYF. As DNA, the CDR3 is TGTGCCAGTAGTAAAACGAGCGGGACGGGCGAGCAGTACTTC.

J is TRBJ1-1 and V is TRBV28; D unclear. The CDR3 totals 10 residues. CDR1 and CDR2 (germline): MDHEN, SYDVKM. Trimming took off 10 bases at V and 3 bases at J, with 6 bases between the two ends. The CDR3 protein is CATSYTEAFF. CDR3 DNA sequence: TGTGCCACGTCTTACACTGAAGCTTTCTTT. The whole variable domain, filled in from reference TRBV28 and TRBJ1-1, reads DVKVTQSSRYLVKRTGEKVFLECVQDMDHENMFWYRQDPGLGLRLIYFSYDVKMKEKGDIPEGYSVSREKKERFSLILESASTNQTSMYLCATSYTEAFFGQGTRLTVV.

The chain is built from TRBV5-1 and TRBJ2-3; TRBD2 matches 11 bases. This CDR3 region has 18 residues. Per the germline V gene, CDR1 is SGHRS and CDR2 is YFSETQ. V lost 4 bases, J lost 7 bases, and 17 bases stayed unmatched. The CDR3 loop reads CASSLWGLLAGGSNTQYF. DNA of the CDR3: TGCGCCAGCAGCCTCTGGGGGTTGCTAGCGGGGGGATCGAATACGCAGTATTTT.

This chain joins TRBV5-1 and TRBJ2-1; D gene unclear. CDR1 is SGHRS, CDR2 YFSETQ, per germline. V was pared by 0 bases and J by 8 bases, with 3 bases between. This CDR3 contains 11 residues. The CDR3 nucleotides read TGCGCCAGCAGCTTGGTCGATGAGCAGTTCTTC. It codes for CASSLVDEQFF.